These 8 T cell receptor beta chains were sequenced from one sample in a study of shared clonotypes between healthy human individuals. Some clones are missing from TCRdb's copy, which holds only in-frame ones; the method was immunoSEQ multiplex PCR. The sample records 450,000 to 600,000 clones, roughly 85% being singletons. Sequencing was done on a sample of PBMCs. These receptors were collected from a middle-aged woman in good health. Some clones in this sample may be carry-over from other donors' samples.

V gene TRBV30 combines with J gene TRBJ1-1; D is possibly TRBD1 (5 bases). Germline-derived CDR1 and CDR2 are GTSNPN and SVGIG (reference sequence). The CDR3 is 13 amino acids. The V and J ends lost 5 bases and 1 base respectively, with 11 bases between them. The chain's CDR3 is CAWGAGTNTEAFF. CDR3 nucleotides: TGTGCCTGGGGTGCCGGGACGAACACTGAAGCTTTCTTT.

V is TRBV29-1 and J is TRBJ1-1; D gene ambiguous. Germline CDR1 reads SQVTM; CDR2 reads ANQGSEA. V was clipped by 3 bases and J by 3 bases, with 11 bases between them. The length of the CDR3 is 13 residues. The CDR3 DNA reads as TGCAGCGTTGACAGGTTTTTGGACACTGAAGCTTTCTTT. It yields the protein CSVDRFLDTEAFF.

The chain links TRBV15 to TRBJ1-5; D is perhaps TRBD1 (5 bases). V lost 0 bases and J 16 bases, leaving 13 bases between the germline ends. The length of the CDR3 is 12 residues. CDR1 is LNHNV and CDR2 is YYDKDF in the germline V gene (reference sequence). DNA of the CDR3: TGTGCCACCAGCAGAGAGCCGGGGGTGGGACATTTT. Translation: CATSREPGVGHF.

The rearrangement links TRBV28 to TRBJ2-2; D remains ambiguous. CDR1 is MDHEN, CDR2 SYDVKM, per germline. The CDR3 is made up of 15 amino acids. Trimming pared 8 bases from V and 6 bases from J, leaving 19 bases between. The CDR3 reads CASGTTSRFPGELFF. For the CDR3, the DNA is TGTGCCAGCGGAACAACCAGTAGGTTTCCCGGGGAGCTGTTTTTT.

CDR3 sequence reads: CASSWGQGGEQYF. The CDR3 DNA follows: TGTGCCAGCAGCTGGGGACAGGGGGGCGAGCAGTACTTC. The chain is built from TRBV5-4 and TRBJ2-7, with TRBD1 matching over 11 bases. The trim removed 3 bases at V and 6 bases at J, leaving 2 bases unmatched. The CDR3 is made up of 13 amino acids. Germline CDR1 reads SGHNT; CDR2 reads YYREEE (reference sequence).

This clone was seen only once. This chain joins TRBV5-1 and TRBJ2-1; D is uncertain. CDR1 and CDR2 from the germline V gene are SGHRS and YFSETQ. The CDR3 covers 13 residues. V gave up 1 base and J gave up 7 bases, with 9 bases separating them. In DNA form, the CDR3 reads TGCGCCAGCAGCTTGCTTTCCGGGAATGAGCAGTTCTTC. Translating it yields CASSLLSGNEQFF.

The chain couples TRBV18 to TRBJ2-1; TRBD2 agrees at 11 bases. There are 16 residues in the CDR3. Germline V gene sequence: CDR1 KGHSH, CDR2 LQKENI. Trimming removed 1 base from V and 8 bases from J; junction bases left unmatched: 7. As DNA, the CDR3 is TGTGCCAGCTCACCACGTAAACTAGCGGGAGAGCATGAGCAGTTCTTC. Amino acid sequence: CASSPRKLAGEHEQFF.

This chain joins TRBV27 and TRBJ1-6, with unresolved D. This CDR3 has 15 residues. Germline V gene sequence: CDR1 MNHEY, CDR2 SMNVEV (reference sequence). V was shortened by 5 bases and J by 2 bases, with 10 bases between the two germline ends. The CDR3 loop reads CASSRDSPYNSPLHF. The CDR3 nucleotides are TGTGCCAGCAGTAGGGATAGCCCCTATAATTCACCCCTCCACTTT.